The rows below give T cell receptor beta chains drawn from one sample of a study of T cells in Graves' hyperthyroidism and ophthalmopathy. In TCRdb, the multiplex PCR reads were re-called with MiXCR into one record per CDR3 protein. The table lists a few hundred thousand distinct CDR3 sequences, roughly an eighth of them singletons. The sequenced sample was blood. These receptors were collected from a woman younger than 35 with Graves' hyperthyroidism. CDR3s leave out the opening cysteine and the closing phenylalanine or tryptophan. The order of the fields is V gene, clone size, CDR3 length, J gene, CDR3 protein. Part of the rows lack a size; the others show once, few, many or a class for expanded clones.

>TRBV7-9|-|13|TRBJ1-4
ASSFEGRANEKLF
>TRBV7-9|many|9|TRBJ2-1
ASTPGEGWF
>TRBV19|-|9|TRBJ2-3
ASSISDTQY
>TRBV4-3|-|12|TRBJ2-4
ASSQEIGGNIQY
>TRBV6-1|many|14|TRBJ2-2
ASWSLAGATTGELF
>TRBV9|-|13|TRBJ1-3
ASSAGDRGMNTIY
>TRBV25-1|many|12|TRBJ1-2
ASSEDRGGYGYT
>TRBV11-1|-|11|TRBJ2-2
ASSFAHLGELF
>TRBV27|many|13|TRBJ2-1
ASKLPGRSLNEQF
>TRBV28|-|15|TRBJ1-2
ASSELPGTGASRGYT
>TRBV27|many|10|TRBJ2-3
ASKRAGDTQY
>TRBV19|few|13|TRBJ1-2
ASSILDSIGNGYT
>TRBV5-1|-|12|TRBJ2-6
ASGLTSGANVLT
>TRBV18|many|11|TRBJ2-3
ASSPKGPDTQY
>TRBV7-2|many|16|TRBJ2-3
ASSLESWGTEYSDTQY
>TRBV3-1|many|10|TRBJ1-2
ASSQEGRGYT
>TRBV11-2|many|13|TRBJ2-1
ASSSGASSYNEQF
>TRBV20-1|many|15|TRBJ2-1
SARAPAGTSGTNEQF
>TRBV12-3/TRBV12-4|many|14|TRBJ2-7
ASSFRASGRIYEQY
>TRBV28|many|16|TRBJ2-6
ASSFWRLAGAGANVLT
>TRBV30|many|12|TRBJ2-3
AWRAGGVTDTQY
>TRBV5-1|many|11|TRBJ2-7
ASRPGLDYEQY
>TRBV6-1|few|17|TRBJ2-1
ASSEGRLAGGPNYNEQF
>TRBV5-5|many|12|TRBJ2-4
ASSVAGAKNIQY
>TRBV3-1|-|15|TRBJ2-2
ASSQRSGRDWTGELF
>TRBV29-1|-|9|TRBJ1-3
SVEQGNTIY
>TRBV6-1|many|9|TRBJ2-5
AAGVQETQY
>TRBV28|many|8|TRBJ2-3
ASGSDTQY
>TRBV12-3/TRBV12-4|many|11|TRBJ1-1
ASSGQLFAEAF
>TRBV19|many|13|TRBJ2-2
ASSNLGHATGELF
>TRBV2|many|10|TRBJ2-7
ASLQGEYEQY
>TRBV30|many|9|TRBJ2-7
AGIGSYEQY